The entry that follows covers one T cell receptor beta chain sequence. Its antigen remains unknown. The sample belongs to a study of shared clonotypes between healthy human individuals. Study in general: Each donor had three CD4 naive, three CD4 memory, two CD8 naive and one CD8 memory plate. General study results and limits: A reduction in generation probabilities was seen for non-shared clonotypes relative to those shared by all four donors. Richness estimates generally favored naive over memory subsets. Naive CD4 clonotypes were shared across several donors at 5% to 6%.

The table came from immunoSEQ multiplex PCR; TCRdb's copy has only in-frame clones and leaves some out. The table shows around 700,000 clones, with less than 80% occurring only once. Per germline, CDR1 MDHEN and CDR2 SYDVKM. The CDR3 is made up of 15 amino acids. V lost 3 bases and J lost 4, with 15 bases in between. The specimen sequenced was memory CD4+ T cells sorted from blood. Noted subset: CD45RA-negative fraction. This TCR came from a woman aged 30 to 39 in good health. The chain carries TRBV28 and TRBJ1-1; tentative D call: TRBD1 (5 bases). The CDR3 region is CASSLGGAGTTEAFF. In nucleotides, the CDR3 is TGTGCCAGCAGTTTGGGGGGAGCAGGGACCACTGAAGCTTTCTTT.